The table lists the clone carrying this T cell receptor (beta chain) with a few counts. What it binds is unknown. This sample is part of a study of PD-1 blockade in classical Hodgkin lymphoma. Overall study context: Patients had nivolumab dosed at 3 mg/kg, delivered intravenously every 2 weeks.

Some clones are missing from TCRdb's copy, which holds only in-frame ones; the method was immunoSEQ multiplex PCR. This repertoire shows more than 20,000 clones, around 80% found once; its top ten account for 6.2%. Documented time point: cycle 4 day 1 (C4D1), after around six weeks of nivolumab. Relapses following autologous stem cell transplantation were seen in all patients, with brentuximab vedotin exposure varying. Patients' outcomes at their best amounted to complete response, partial response or progressive disease. Regarding the study as a whole: Compared with baseline, CD4+ but not CD8+ TCR diversity had risen significantly by C4D1. Complete responders' baseline diversity resembled that of newly diagnosed patients.

This specimen consisted of peripheral blood mononuclear cells (PBMCs), obtained before the fourth cycle of nivolumab. This TCR came from a human donor with classical Hodgkin lymphoma.

In nucleotides, the CDR3 is TGTGCCAGCAGCACTATACAGGGAACTGTGAACACTGAAGCTTTCTTT. This sequence encodes CASSTIQGTVNTEAFF. The rearrangement joins TRBV28 to TRBJ1-1; a possible D gene is TRBD1 (6 bases). Germline V lookup: CDR1 MDHEN, CDR2 SYDVKM. V shed 6 bases and J shed 0 bases, with 17 bases lying between them. This CDR3 is 16 amino acids long.